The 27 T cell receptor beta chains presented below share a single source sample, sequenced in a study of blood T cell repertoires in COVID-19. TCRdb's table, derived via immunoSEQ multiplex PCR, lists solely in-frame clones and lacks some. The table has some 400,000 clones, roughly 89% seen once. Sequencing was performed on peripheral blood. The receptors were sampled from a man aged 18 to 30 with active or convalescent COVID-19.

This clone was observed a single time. Here the CDR3 DNA reads TGTGCCAGCAGCCAAACAGGGGCCTACAATGAGCAGTTCTTC. It specifies CASSQTGAYNEQFF. This rearrangement joins TRBV3-1 (or the pseudogene TRBV3-2) to TRBJ2-1, with TRBD1 identical over 7 bases. Germline CDR1 reads LGHDT; CDR2 reads YNNKEL (reference sequence). This CDR3 region has 14 residues. V lost 2 bases, J lost 2 bases, and 0 bases stayed unmatched.

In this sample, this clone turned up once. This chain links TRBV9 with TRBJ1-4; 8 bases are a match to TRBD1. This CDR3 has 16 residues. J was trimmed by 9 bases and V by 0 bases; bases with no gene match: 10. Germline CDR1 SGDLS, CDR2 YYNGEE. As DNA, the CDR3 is TGTGCCAGCAGCGTAGGTGATAAGCAGGGGGCGAAAAAACTGTTTTTT. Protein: CASSVGDKQGAKKLFF.

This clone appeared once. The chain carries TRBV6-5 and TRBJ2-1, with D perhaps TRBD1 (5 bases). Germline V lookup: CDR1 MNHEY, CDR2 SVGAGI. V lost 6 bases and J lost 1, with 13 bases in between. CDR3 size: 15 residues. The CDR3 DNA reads TGTGCCAGCAGGAGGACACCAATTTCCTACAATGAGCAGTTCTTC. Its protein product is CASRRTPISYNEQFF.

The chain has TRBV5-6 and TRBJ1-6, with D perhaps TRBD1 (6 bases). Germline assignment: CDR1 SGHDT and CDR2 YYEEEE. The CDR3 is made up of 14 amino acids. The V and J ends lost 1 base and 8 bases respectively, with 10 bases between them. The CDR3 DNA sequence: TGTGCCAGCAGCTTGTTCAGGGGTGATTCACCCCTCCACTTT. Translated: CASSLFRGDSPLHF.

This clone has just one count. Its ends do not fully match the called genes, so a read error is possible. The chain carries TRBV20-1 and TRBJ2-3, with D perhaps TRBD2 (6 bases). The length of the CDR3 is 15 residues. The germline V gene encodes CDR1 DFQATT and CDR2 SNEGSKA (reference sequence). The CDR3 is CSPSWRLVNTDTQYF. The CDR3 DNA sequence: TGCAGTCCTAGTTGGCGACTAGTAAATACAGATACGCAGTATTTT.

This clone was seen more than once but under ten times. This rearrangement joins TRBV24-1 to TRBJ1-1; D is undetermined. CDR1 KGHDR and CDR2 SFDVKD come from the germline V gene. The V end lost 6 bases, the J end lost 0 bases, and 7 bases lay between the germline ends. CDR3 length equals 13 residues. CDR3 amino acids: CATSSGLNTEAFF. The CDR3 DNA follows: TGTGCCACCAGTTCTGGGCTGAACACTGAAGCTTTCTTT.

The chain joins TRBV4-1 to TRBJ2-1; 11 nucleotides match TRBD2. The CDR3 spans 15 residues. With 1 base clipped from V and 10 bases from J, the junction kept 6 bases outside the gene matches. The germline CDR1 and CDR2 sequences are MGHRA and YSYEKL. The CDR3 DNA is TGCGCCAGCAGCCAAGTTTCTAGCGGGAGGTGGGAGCAGTTCTTC. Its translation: CASSQVSSGRWEQFF.

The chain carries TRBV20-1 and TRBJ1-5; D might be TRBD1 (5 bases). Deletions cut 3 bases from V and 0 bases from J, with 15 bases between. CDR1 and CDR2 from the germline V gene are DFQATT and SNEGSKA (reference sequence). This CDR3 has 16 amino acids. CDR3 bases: TGCAGTGCTAGTTATGGGACTACTTATAGCAATCAGCCCCAGCATTTT. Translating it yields CSASYGTTYSNQPQHF.

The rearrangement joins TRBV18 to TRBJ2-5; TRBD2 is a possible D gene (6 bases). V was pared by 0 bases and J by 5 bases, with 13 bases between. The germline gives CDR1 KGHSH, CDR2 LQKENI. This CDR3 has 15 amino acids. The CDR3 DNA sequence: TGTGCCAGCTCACCACCTGGCGGAGGGAGGGAGACCCAGTACTTC. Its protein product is CASSPPGGGRETQYF.

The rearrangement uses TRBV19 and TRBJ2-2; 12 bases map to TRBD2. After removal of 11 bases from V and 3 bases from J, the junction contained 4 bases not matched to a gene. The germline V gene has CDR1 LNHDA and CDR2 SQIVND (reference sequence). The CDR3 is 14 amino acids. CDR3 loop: CAGGTSGYTGELFF. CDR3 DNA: TGTGCCGGAGGGACTAGCGGGTACACCGGGGAGCTGTTTTTT.

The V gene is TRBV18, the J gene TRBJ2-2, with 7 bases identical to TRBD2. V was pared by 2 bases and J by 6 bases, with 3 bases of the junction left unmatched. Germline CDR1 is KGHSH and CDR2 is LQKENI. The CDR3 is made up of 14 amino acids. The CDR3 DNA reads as TGTGCCAGCTCACCAAGTCGGGAGGCCGGGGAGCTGTTTTTT. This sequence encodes CASSPSREAGELFF.

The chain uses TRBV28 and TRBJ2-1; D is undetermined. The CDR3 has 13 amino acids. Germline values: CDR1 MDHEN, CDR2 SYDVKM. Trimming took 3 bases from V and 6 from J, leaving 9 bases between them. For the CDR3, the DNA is TGTGCCAGCAGTTTCGGTAGCATCAATGAGCAGTTCTTC. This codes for CASSFGSINEQFF.

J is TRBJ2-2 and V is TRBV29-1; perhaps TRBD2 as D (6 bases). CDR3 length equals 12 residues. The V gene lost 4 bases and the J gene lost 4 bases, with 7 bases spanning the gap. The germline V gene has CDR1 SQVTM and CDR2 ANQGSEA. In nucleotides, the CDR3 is TGCAGCGTTGTGGAGGGCACCGGGGAGCTGTTTTTT. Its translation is CSVVEGTGELFF.

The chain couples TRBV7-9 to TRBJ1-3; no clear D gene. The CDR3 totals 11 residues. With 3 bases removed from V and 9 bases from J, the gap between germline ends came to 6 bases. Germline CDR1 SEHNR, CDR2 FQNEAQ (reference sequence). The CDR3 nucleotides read TGTGCCAGCAGCTTCGGACTCACCATATATTTT. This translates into CASSFGLTIYF. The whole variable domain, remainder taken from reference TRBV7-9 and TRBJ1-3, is DTGVSQNPRHKITKRGQNVTFRCDPISEHNRLYWYRQTLGQGPEFLTYFQNEAQLEKSRLLSDRFSAERPKGSFSTLEIQRTEQGDSAMYLCASSFGLTIYFGEGSWLTVV.

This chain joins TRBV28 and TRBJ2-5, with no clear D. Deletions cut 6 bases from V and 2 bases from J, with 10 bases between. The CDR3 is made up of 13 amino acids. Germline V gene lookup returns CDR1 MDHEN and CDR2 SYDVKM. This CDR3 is CASRGGGQETQYF. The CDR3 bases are TGTGCCAGCAGAGGCGGCGGACAAGAGACCCAGTACTTC.

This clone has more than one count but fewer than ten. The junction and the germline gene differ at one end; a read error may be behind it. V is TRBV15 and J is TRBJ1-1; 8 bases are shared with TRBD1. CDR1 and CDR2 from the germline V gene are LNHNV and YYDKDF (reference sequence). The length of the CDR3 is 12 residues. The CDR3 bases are TGTGCCACCCGCAGGGGGCGGACTGAAGCTTTCTTT. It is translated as CATRRGRTEAFF. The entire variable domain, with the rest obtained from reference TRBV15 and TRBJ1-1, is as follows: DAMVIQNPRYQVTQFGKPVTLSCSQTLNHNVMYWYQQKSSQAPKLLFHYYDKDFNNEADTPDNFQSRRPNTSFCFLDIRSPGLGDTAMYLCATRRGRTEAFFGQGTRLTVV.

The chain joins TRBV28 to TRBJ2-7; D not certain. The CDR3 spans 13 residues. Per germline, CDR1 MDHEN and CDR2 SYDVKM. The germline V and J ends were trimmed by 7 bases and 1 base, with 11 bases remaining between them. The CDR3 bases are TGTGCCAGCAATCCCCCCCTATCCTACGAGCAGTACTTC. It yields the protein CASNPPLSYEQYF.

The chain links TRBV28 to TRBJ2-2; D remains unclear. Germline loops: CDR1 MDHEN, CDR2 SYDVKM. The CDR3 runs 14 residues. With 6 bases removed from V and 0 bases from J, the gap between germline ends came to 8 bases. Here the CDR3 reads CASSSPANTGELFF. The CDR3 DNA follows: TGTGCCAGCAGCTCCCCAGCGAACACCGGGGAGCTGTTTTTT.

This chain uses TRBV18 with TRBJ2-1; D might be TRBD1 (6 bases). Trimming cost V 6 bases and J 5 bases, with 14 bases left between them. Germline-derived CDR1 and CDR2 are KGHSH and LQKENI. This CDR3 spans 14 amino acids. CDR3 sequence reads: CASSLQGSDNEQFF. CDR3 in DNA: TGTGCCAGCTCCCTACAGGGATCAGACAATGAGCAGTTCTTC.

In DNA form, the CDR3 reads TGTGCCAGCAGCCAGGACAGGATAGAAAAACTGTTTTTT. The encoded protein is CASSQDRIEKLFF. J is TRBJ1-4 and V is TRBV4-2, with 7 bases lining up with TRBD1. Looked up from germline, CDR1 is LGHNA and CDR2 is YNFKEQ. CDR3 length: 13 amino acids. The V gene end was trimmed by 3 bases and the J gene end by 8 bases; junction bases not matched to a gene: 3.

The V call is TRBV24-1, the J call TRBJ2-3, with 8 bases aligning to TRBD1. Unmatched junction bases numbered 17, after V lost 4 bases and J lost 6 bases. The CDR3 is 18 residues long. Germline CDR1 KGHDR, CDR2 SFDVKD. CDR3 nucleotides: TGTGCCACCAGTGACCCGAGCCACAGGGGCACAGGGGGGGATACGCAGTATTTT. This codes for CATSDPSHRGTGGDTQYF.

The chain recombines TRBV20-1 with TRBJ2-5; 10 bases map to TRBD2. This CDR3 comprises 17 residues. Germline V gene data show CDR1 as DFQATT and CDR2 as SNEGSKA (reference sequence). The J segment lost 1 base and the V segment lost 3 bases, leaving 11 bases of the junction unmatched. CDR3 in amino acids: CSASGWASGRSQETQYF. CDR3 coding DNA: TGCAGTGCTAGTGGTTGGGCTAGCGGGAGAAGCCAAGAGACCCAGTACTTC.

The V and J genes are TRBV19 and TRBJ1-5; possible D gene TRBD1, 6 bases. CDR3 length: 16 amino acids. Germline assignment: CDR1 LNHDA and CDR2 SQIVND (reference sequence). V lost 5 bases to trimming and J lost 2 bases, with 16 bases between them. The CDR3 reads CASSQAGAAGNQPQHF. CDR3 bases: TGTGCCAGTAGTCAGGCGGGGGCCGCGGGCAATCAGCCCCAGCATTTT.

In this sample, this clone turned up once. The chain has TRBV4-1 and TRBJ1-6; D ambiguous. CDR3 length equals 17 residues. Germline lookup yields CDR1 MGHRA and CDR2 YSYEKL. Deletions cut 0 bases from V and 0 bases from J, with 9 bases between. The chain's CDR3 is CASSQDWQSSYNSPLHF. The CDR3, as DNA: TGCGCCAGCAGCCAAGATTGGCAAAGCTCCTATAATTCACCCCTCCACTTT.

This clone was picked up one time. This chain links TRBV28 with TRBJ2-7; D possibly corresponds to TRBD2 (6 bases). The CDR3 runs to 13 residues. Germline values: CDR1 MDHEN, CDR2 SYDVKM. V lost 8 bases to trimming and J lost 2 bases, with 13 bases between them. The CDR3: CASLASAPYEQYF. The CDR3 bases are TGTGCCAGCCTGGCTAGCGCTCCCTACGAGCAGTACTTC.

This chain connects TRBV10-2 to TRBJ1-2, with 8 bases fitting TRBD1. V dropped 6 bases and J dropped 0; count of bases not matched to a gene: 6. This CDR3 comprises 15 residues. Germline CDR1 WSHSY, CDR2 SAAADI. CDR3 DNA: TGCGCCAGCAGGGACCAGGGGGCAGCTAACTATGGCTACACCTTC. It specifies CASRDQGAANYGYTF.

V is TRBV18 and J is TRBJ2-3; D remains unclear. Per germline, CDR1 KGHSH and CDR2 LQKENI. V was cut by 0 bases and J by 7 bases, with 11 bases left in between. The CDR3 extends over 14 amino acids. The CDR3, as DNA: TGTGCCAGCTCACCACCTGGGCGTCCCTATACGCAGTATTTT. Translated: CASSPPGRPYTQYF. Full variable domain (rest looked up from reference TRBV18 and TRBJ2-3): NAGVMQNPRHLVRRRGQEARLRCSPMKGHSHVYWYRQLPEEGLKFMVYLQKENIIDESGMPKERFSAEFPKEGPSILRIQQVVRGDSAAYFCASSPPGRPYTQYFGPGTRLTVL.